The next 7 T cell receptor beta chains were all read from a single sample in a study of blood T cell repertoires in COVID-19. Assay: immunoSEQ multiplex PCR; the TCRdb copy retains only in-frame clones and omits some. The sample holds roughly 260,000 clones, over 80% seen once. The sequenced sample was PBMCs or T cells enriched from blood (not recorded which). The receptors were sampled from a human donor in a cohort exposed to, infected with or recovered from COVID-19 (not recorded which). The donor label of this sample is uncertain.

V is TRBV4-1 and J is TRBJ2-3, with D uncertain. From germline, CDR1 is MGHRA and CDR2 YSYEKL. CDR3 size: 13 residues. Trimming shortened V by 2 bases and J by 0 bases, and 3 bases separated the two germline ends. Here the CDR3 DNA reads TGCGCCAGCAGCCAACTTAGCACAGATACGCAGTATTTT. Translated: CASSQLSTDTQYF.

The V call is TRBV27, the J call TRBJ1-1; D not resolved. The V end was cut by 3 bases, the J end by 1 base, with 15 bases between. The CDR3 is 16 amino acids. Germline V CDR1 and CDR2: MNHEY, SMNVEV (reference sequence). The CDR3 is CASSFTGRQRNTEAFF. The CDR3 nucleotides read TGTGCCAGCAGTTTTACGGGTCGGCAGCGGAACACTGAAGCTTTCTTT.

The rearrangement joins TRBV24-1 to TRBJ2-1; no definite D call. V lost 3 bases to trimming and J lost 4 bases, with 3 bases between them. Germline V gives CDR1 KGHDR, CDR2 SFDVKD. CDR3 length: 12 residues. CDR3 loop: CATSDPYNEQFF. The CDR3 bases are TGTGCCACCAGTGATCCATACAATGAGCAGTTCTTC.

The CDR3 DNA reads as TGTGCCAGCAGCTTGAGCTACCTCATCACAGATACGCAGTATTTT. Encoded protein: CASSLSYLITDTQYF. The V call is TRBV5-5, the J call TRBJ2-3; D remains ambiguous. Trimming stripped 1 base from V and 2 bases from J, with 11 bases between. The CDR3 is made up of 15 amino acids. Germline CDR1 reads SGHKS; CDR2 reads YYEKEE (reference sequence).

The chain links TRBV28 to TRBJ2-2; TRBD2 is a possible D gene (6 bases). The CDR3 is 13 amino acids. Germline CDR1 reads MDHEN; CDR2 reads SYDVKM. The V end lost 8 bases, the J end lost 5 bases, and 12 bases lay between the germline ends. The CDR3 spells CASLAGRTGELFF. In DNA form, the CDR3 reads TGTGCCAGCCTTGCAGGGAGGACCGGGGAGCTGTTTTTT.

The chain employs TRBV7-2 and TRBJ2-7; 7 bases match TRBD1. V shed 5 bases, J shed 2 bases, and the junction held 3 bases outside the gene matches. CDR1 and CDR2 (germline): SGHTA, FQGNSA. This CDR3 region has 13 residues. CDR3 in amino acids: CASSVDRAYEQYF. The CDR3 nucleotides are TGTGCCAGCAGCGTCGACAGGGCCTACGAGCAGTACTTC.

The chain carries TRBV2 and TRBJ1-3, with unresolved D. CDR3 size: 17 residues. Trimming cost V 6 bases and J 0 bases, with 18 bases left between them. CDR1 is SNHLY, CDR2 FYNNEI, per germline. This CDR3 is CASRGIKHTISGNTIYF. DNA of the CDR3: TGTGCCAGCAGGGGTATTAAACATACTATCTCTGGAAACACCATATATTTT.